The clone carrying this TCR beta chain occurred a few times. Its antigen is not known. TCRdb processed the 5' RACE reads anew with MiXCR; each CDR3 protein has one entry. The sample consists of around 80,000 distinct CDR3 sequences, around 13% of them appearing once. The CDR3 has 15 residues. The V gene's germline CDR1 is GTSNPN and CDR2 SVGIG (reference sequence). V lost 0 bases, J lost 4 bases, and 13 bases lay in between. The data are from a study of T-cell memory formation after mild COVID-19. General study findings and limits: A balance of CD4 and CD8 characterized clones contracting day 15 to 85, whereas later expanders leaned CD4+.

The sequencing sample was made of PBMCs or a T cell subset sorted from them (not recorded which). This sequence originates from a man between 18 and 29 years old who had mild COVID-19 (a few samples of this study predate the infection). Cell type and time point are not known. The chain has TRBV30 and TRBJ1-5; D ambiguous. The CDR3 coding sequence is TGTGCCTGGAGTGTGGTCTACGGTAGGAATCAGCCCCAGCATTTT. Its protein product is CAWSVVYGRNQPQHF.